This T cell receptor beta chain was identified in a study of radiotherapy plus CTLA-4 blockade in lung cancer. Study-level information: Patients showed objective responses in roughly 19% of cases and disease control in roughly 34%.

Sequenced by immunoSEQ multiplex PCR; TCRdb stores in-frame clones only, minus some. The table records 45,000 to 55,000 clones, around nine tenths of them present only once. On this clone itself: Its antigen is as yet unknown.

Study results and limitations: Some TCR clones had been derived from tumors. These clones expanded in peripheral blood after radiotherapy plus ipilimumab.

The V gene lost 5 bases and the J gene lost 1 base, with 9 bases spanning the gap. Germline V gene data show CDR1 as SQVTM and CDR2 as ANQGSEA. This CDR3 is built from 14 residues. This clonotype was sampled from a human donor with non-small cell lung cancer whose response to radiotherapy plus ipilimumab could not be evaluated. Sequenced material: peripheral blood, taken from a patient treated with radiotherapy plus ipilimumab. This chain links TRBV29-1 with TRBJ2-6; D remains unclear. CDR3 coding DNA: TGCAGCGTTACTACCTTTTCTGGGGCCAACGTCCTGACTTTC. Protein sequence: CSVTTFSGANVLTF.